The next 19 T cell receptor beta chains were all read from a single sample in a study of blood T cell repertoires in COVID-19. Libraries were prepared by immunoSEQ multiplex PCR; TCRdb keeps only in-frame clonotypes and omits some of them. Among around 180,000 clones listed, approximately 92% were seen once. The sequencing input was PBMCs or T cells enriched from blood (not recorded which). The origin of the receptors is a woman aged 40 to 50 with acute COVID-19.

The chain employs TRBV5-1 and TRBJ1-6, with D uncertain. The V and J ends lost 3 bases and 2 bases respectively, with 15 bases between them. There are 17 residues in the CDR3. In germline, CDR1 is SGHRS, CDR2 YFSETQ. DNA of the CDR3: TGCGCCAGCAGCTCTCTTCCACTATCGACCTATAATTCACCCCTCCACTTT. It is translated as CASSSLPLSTYNSPLHF. The whole variable domain, filled in from reference TRBV5-1 and TRBJ1-6, reads KAGVTQTPRYLIKTRGQQVTLSCSPISGHRSVSWYQQTPGQGLQFLFEYFSETQRNKGNFPGRFSGRQFSNSRSEMNVSTLELGDSALYLCASSSLPLSTYNSPLHFGNGTRLTVT.

This clone turned up a few times. CDR3 in amino acids: CASSTSGFNEQFF. CDR3 sequence (DNA): TGTGCCAGTAGCACTAGCGGGTTCAATGAGCAGTTCTTC. The rearrangement uses TRBV19 and TRBJ2-1; 9 nucleotides agree with TRBD2. The junction had 3 bases not matched to a gene; V was cut back by 6 bases and J by 6 bases. CDR3 length: 13 residues. CDR1 is LNHDA, CDR2 SQIVND, per germline (reference sequence).

The DNA of the CDR3 is TGTGCCAGCAGTTACTCCTCTAGCGAACGGGGCGAGCAGTACTTC. This gives the protein CASSYSSSERGEQYF. The chain combines TRBV6-5 with TRBJ2-7; D might be TRBD2 (6 bases). The V end lost 0 bases, the J end lost 6 bases, and 15 bases lay between the germline ends. The CDR3 sequence is 15 residues long. The germline V gene has CDR1 MNHEY and CDR2 SVGAGI.

The chain employs TRBV7-3 and TRBJ2-3; 11 bases align to TRBD2. The CDR3 runs to 16 residues. V lost 4 bases to trimming and J lost 0 bases; unmatched junction nucleotides: 3. Germline assignment: CDR1 SGHTA and CDR2 FQGTGA. The CDR3 coding sequence is TGTGCCAGCAGCTCTAGCGGGGGGCCTAGCACAGATACGCAGTATTTT. As protein: CASSSSGGPSTDTQYF.

J is TRBJ2-5 and V is TRBV13; D perhaps matches TRBD1 (6 bases). The V end lost 4 bases, the J end lost 4 bases, and 10 bases lay between the germline ends. Germline values: CDR1 PRHDT, CDR2 FYEKMQ (reference sequence). The CDR3 extends over 13 amino acids. Here the CDR3 reads CASSSTGLETQYF. Written as DNA, the CDR3 is TGTGCCAGCAGCTCGACAGGTTTAGAGACCCAGTACTTC.

The chain is built from TRBV27 and TRBJ2-1; TRBD2 might be the D (6 bases). There are 13 residues in the CDR3. Trimming cost V 4 bases and J 5 bases, with 9 bases left between them. Per germline, CDR1 MNHEY and CDR2 SMNVEV (reference sequence). The CDR3 is CASSSTGDNEQFF. The CDR3 bases are TGTGCCAGCAGTTCAACGGGGGACAATGAGCAGTTCTTC.

The V gene is TRBV1, the J gene TRBJ1-3; the table assigns TRBD1, which was not confirmed against the DNA. TRBV1 is classified as a pseudogene. There are 17 residues in the CDR3. The CDR3 DNA sequence: TGCACCAGCAGCCAAGATCCGGTTGGCAGGGGTGGAAACACCATATATTTT. Encoded protein: CTSSQDPVGRGGNTIYF.

V is TRBV5-3 and J is TRBJ2-5, with 9 bases fitting TRBD2. TRBV5-3 is known as an ORF, though its function is uncertain. The CDR3 totals 15 residues. Trimming at V came to 4 bases and at J to 9 bases, leaving 13 bases not matched to a gene. The CDR3 nucleotides are TGTGCCAGAAGCGGATCATCCGGGACTAGCCGGCCCCAGTACTTC. Protein sequence: CARSGSSGTSRPQYF.

V and J are TRBV19 and TRBJ2-2; maybe TRBD2 (6 bases). Germline loops: CDR1 LNHDA, CDR2 SQIVND (reference sequence). This CDR3 spans 14 amino acids. The ends were cut back, 6 bases at V and 5 bases at J, with 13 bases in the middle. This CDR3 is CASRRETSTGELFF. The DNA for the CDR3 is TGTGCCAGTAGGCGGGAAACTAGTACCGGGGAGCTGTTTTTT.

The genes are TRBV21-1 and TRBJ2-4; the D call TRBD1 from the table was never checked on the DNA. TRBV21-1 constitutes a pseudogene. This CDR3 spans 15 amino acids. CDR3 DNA: TGTGCCAGCAACTTTCAGGGGTGGGGTTTAAACATTCAGTACTTC. Amino acids: CASNFQGWGLNIQYF.

This clone has at least ten counts. The V and J genes are TRBV12-3 or TRBV12-4 and TRBJ1-5; D gene ambiguous. V was clipped by 1 base and J by 5 bases, with 3 bases between them. CDR3 length: 12 residues. The CDR3 region is CASSLVDQPQHF. The CDR3 DNA sequence: TGTGCCAGCAGTTTAGTCGATCAGCCCCAGCATTTT.

The rearrangement uses TRBV19 and TRBJ2-1; TRBD1 agrees at 9 bases. Trimming took 3 bases from V and 9 from J; bases not matched to a gene: 6. This CDR3 has 14 amino acids. In germline, CDR1 is LNHDA, CDR2 SQIVND (reference sequence). The CDR3, as DNA: TGTGCCAGTAGTATGGACAGGGGACGTGGTGAGCAGTTCTTC. Amino acids: CASSMDRGRGEQFF.

The chain is built from TRBV15 and TRBJ2-2, with a weak D call TRBD1 (5 bases). V lost 5 bases and J 2 bases, leaving 18 bases between the germline ends. This CDR3 has 17 amino acids. The germline V gene has CDR1 LNHNV and CDR2 YYDKDF (reference sequence). The CDR3 DNA follows: TGTGCCACCAGCGCATCGACACCTCAGGGCAACACCGGGGAGCTGTTTTTT. This sequence encodes CATSASTPQGNTGELFF.

V usage is TRBV5-1 and J usage is TRBJ2-5, with a tentative D call TRBD1 (5 bases). Germline values: CDR1 SGHRS, CDR2 YFSETQ. The CDR3 runs to 14 residues. V lost 3 bases, J lost 1 base, and 10 bases lay in between. Here the CDR3 reads CASSSAGIQETQYF. The CDR3 nucleotides read TGCGCCAGCAGCTCTGCAGGGATCCAAGAGACCCAGTACTTC.

The chain is built from TRBV10-2 and TRBJ1-2; 9 positions match TRBD1. Per the germline V gene, CDR1 is WSHSY and CDR2 is SAAADI. Trimming removed 5 bases from V and 9 bases from J; junction bases left unmatched: 4. The CDR3 contains 12 residues. CDR3 residues: CASSRQGESYTF. As DNA, the CDR3 is TGCGCCAGCAGTAGACAGGGGGAGAGCTACACCTTC.

The chain has TRBV6-5 and TRBJ2-3, with D hard to call. In germline, CDR1 is MNHEY, CDR2 SVGAGI. With 5 bases removed from V and 2 bases from J, the gap between germline ends came to 11 bases. The CDR3 consists of 14 residues. Here the CDR3 reads CASSPAGYTDTQYF. The DNA for the CDR3 is TGTGCCAGCAGTCCCGCAGGATACACAGATACGCAGTATTTT.

This clone has only one observation. The CDR3 spells CASGVLAGGVNEQYF. The CDR3 DNA follows: TGTGCCAGTGGGGTACTAGCGGGGGGCGTAAACGAGCAGTACTTC. The rearrangement uses TRBV2 and TRBJ2-7, with 12 bases identical to TRBD2. CDR1 is SNHLY, CDR2 FYNNEI, per germline. The CDR3 loop spans 15 amino acids. The V and J ends lost 9 bases and 5 bases, in that order; junction bases with no gene match: 11.

The rearrangement links TRBV10-3 to TRBJ2-7, with TRBD1 identical over 12 bases. Germline CDR1 ENHRY, CDR2 SYGVKD. V trimming: 6 bases; J trimming: 4 bases; junction bases outside the gene matches: 4. The CDR3 extends over 14 amino acids. CDR3 nucleotides: TGTGCCATCAGGGGGACAGGGGGCCAGTACGAGCAGTACTTC. This sequence encodes CAIRGTGGQYEQYF.

This chain links TRBV28 with TRBJ2-7, with TRBD2 matching 9 bases. J was trimmed by 1 base and V by 3 bases; bases with no gene match: 4. Germline V gives CDR1 MDHEN, CDR2 SYDVKM. This CDR3 contains 15 residues. The CDR3 protein is CASSFPGLASYEQYF. The CDR3 DNA reads as TGTGCCAGCAGTTTCCCGGGACTAGCTTCCTACGAGCAGTACTTC. The full variable domain, with the rest looked up from reference TRBV28 and TRBJ2-7, is DVKVTQSSRYLVKRTGEKVFLECVQDMDHENMFWYRQDPGLGLRLIYFSYDVKMKEKGDIPEGYSVSREKKERFSLILESASTNQTSMYLCASSFPGLASYEQYFGPGTRLTVT.